This T cell receptor beta chain was sequenced during a study of cytotoxic CD8 clonotypes in ibrutinib-treated CLL. The CDR3 totals 12 residues. V was cut by 5 bases and J by 7 bases, with 11 bases left in between. CDR1 and CDR2 (germline): SEHNR, FQNEAQ (reference sequence). Here immunoSEQ multiplex PCR was the method, and the copy in TCRdb shows in-frame clones only, minus some. The top ten hold under 14% of the sample, which has some 140,000 clones, approximately 89% seen once. The clonotype comes from a human donor with chronic lymphocytic leukemia. The input for sequencing was PBMCs, taken after 12 months of ibrutinib treatment. This chain links TRBV7-9 with TRBJ2-5; no reliable D call. The CDR3 protein is CASSQDQRTQYF. Here the CDR3 DNA reads TGTGCCAGCAGCCAAGATCAGCGGACCCAGTACTTC.